Listed below are T cell receptor beta chains from one sample, sequenced in a study of identical twins. From the 5' RACE reads, TCRdb called clonotypes with MiXCR, one entry per CDR3 protein. The sample has 700,000 or so distinct CDR3 sequences, 8.6% seen once. These data were also reused for a study on yellow fever vaccine responses in identical twins.

The sequencing sample was made of PBMCs. These receptors came from a woman between 18 and 29 years old in good health. Each CDR3 is given with its conserved first and last residue. A D gene is named only where the DNA matches it firmly. Clone size is shown for a subset of rows, as once, few, many or a class of expanded clone.

v_gene	abundance	d_gene	j_gene	CDR3aa	CDR3nt
TRBV6-5	few	NA	TRBJ2-1	CASSYPWVGGLGYNEQFF	TGTGCCAGCAGTTACCCCTGGGTGGGGGGGCTCGGGTATAATGAGCAGTTCTTC
TRBV19	NA	NA	TRBJ2-4	CASRATGENIQYF	TGTGCCAGTAGAGCCACGGGGGAAAACATTCAGTACTTC
TRBV4-3	NA	NA	TRBJ2-7	CASSQEGRGPSEQYF	TGCGCCAGCAGCCAAGAAGGGAGGGGGCCCAGCGAGCAGTACTTC
TRBV24-1	NA	TRBD2	TRBJ2-1	CATHAGGQFF	TGTGCCACCCATGCGGGGGGGCAGTTCTTC
TRBV12-3/TRBV12-4	NA	TRBD1	TRBJ2-7	CASSQGDRAKEQYF	TGTGCCAGCAGCCAGGGGGACAGGGCTAAAGAGCAGTACTTC
TRBV6-2/TRBV6-3	few	NA	TRBJ2-7	CASSYSYRVGYEQYF	TGTGCCAGCAGTTACTCATACAGGGTGGGATACGAGCAGTACTTC
TRBV5-1	NA	NA	TRBJ1-2	CASSLTPGNYGYTF	TGCGCCAGCAGCTTAACGCCGGGGAACTATGGCTACACCTTC
TRBV6-2/TRBV6-3	NA	NA	TRBJ2-7	CASSYNWESGPSYERYF	TGTGCCAGCAGTTATAATTGGGAAAGCGGCCCCTCCTACGAGCGGTACTTC
TRBV29-1	many	NA	TRBJ2-7	CSVETGGAYEQYF	TGCAGCGTAGAAACAGGGGGGGCCTACGAGCAGTACTTC
TRBV7-9	NA	TRBD2	TRBJ2-1	CASSFSGDTYNEQFF	TGTGCCAGCAGCTTTAGCGGGGATACCTACAATGAGCAGTTCTTC
TRBV10-3	few	TRBD1	TRBJ2-7	CAIKGQGFDEQYF	TGTGCCATCAAGGGACAGGGATTCGACGAGCAGTACTTC
TRBV2	NA	NA	TRBJ2-7	CASSLALAPYEQYF	TGTGCCAGCAGTTTAGCCTTAGCCCCCTACGAGCAGTACTTC
TRBV18	few	NA	TRBJ2-5	CASSPGVLAVEETQYF	TGTGCCAGCTCACCAGGGGTTTTGGCGGTAGAAGAGACCCAGTACTTC
TRBV4-3	once	NA	TRBJ2-7	CASSQDRGQGVWQYF	TGCGCCAGCAGCCAAGATCGGGGGCAGGGGGTTTGGCAGTACTTC
TRBV29-1	many	TRBD1	TRBJ2-1	CSVQRGREQFF	TGCAGCGTACAAAGGGGGCGGGAGCAGTTCTTC
TRBV29-1	NA	NA	TRBJ1-2	CSVDRANYGYTF	TGCAGCGTGGATCGGGCTAACTATGGCTACACCTTC
TRBV11-2	few	NA	TRBJ2-7	CASSLFRDTPYEQYF	TGTGCCAGCAGCTTATTCCGGGACACACCCTACGAGCAGTACTTC
TRBV15	NA	NA	TRBJ2-1	CATSRDKGTEQFF	TGTGCCACCAGCAGAGATAAGGGAACTGAGCAGTTCTTC
TRBV11-2	few	NA	TRBJ2-7	CASSLVQGPYEQYF	TGTGCCAGCAGCTTAGTCCAGGGACCCTACGAGCAGTACTTC
TRBV29-1	NA	TRBD2	TRBJ2-1	CSAGARTYNEQFF	TGCAGTGCGGGAGCTCGTACCTACAATGAGCAGTTCTTC
TRBV6-2/TRBV6-3	NA	TRBD2	TRBJ2-7	CASSRTRTNGEQYF	TGTGCCAGCAGTCGGACTAGAACGAATGGCGAGCAGTACTTC
TRBV9	NA	NA	TRBJ2-1	CASSVELGSYQFF	TGTGCCAGCAGCGTAGAGTTGGGGAGCTATCAGTTCTTC
TRBV11-1	few	NA	TRBJ1-5	CASSLVAGRGYSNQPQHF	TGTGCCAGCAGCTTAGTAGCTGGGAGAGGGTATAGCAATCAGCCCCAGCATTTT
TRBV7-3	NA	TRBD1	TRBJ2-1	CASSTQTGDNEQFF	TGTGCCAGCAGCACCCAAACAGGGGATAATGAGCAGTTCTTC
TRBV7-2	NA	TRBD1	TRBJ2-7	CASSLSSGQAYEQYF	TGTGCCAGCAGCTTGAGTTCGGGACAGGCCTACGAGCAGTACTTC
TRBV6-2/TRBV6-3	many	TRBD2	TRBJ2-1	CASSYSLAGSYNEQFF	TGTGCCAGCAGTTACTCGTTAGCGGGCTCCTACAATGAGCAGTTCTTC
TRBV4-3	NA	NA	TRBJ2-2	CASSQEEAGELFF	TGCGCCAGCAGCCAAGAAGAGGCCGGGGAGCTGTTTTTT
TRBV5-1	many	TRBD2	TRBJ2-3	CASSWGGPLGTDTQYF	TGCGCCAGCAGCTGGGGGGGACCCCTGGGCACAGATACGCAGTATTTT
TRBV20-1	few	NA	TRBJ2-7	CSARLSTEQYF	TGCAGTGCTAGACTTTCCACCGAGCAGTACTTC